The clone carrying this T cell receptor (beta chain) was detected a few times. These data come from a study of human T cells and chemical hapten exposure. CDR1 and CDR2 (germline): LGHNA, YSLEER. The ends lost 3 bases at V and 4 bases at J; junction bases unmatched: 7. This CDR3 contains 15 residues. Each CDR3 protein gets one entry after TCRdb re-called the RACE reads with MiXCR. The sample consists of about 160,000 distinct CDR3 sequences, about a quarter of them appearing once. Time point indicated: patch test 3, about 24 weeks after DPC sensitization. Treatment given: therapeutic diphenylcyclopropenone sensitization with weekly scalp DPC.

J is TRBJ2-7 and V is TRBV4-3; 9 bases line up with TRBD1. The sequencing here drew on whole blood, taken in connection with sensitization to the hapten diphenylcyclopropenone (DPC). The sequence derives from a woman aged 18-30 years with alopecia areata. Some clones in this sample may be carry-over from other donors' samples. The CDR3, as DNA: TGCGCCAGCAGCCAGGCCGGGACAGGGAATTACGAGCAGTACTTC. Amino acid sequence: CASSQAGTGNYEQYF.